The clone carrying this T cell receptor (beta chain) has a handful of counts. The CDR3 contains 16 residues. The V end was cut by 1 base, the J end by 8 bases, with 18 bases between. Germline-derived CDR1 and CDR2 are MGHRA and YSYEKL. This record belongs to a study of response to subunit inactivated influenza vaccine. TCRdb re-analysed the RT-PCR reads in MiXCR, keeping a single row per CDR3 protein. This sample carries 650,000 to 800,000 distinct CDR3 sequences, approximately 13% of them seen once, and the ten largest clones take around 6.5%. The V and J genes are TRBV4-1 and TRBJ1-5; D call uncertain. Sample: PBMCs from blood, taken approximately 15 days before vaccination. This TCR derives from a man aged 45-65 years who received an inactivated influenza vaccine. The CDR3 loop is CASSQGNPEWMKPQHF. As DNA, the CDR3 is TGCGCCAGCAGCCAAGGAAATCCAGAGTGGATGAAGCCCCAGCATTTT.